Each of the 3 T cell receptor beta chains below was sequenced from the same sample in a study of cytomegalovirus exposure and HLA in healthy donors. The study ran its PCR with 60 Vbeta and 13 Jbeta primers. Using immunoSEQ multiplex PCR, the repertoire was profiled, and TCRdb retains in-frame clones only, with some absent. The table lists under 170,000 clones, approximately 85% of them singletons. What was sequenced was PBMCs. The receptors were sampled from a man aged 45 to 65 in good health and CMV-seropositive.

This CDR3 reads CASIRSLDYNEQFF. In DNA form, the CDR3 reads TGTGCCAGCATTCGTTCACTTGACTACAATGAGCAGTTCTTC. The gene calls are TRBV6-1 and TRBJ2-1; D is uncertain. The CDR3 is 14 residues long. Germline V CDR1 and CDR2: MNHNS, SASEGT. The V end lost 7 bases, the J end lost 3 bases, and 13 bases lay between the germline ends.

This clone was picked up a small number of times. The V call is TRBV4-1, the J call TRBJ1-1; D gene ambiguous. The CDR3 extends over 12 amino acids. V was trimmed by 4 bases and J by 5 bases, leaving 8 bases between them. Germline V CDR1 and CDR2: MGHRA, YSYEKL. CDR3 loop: CASSLGATEAFF. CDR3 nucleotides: TGCGCCAGCAGCCTTGGAGCAACTGAAGCTTTCTTT.

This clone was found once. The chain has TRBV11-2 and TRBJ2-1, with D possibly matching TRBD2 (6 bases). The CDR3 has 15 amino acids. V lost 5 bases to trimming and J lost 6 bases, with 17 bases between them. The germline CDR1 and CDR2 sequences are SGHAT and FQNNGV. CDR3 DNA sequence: TGTGCCAGCAGCGTGGACGCACGGGGACTCAATGAGCAGTTCTTC. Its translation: CASSVDARGLNEQFF.